The entry below gives a single T cell receptor beta chain sequence along with its context. This sample was included in a study of patients and donors after allogeneic stem cell transplantation. TCRdb reprocessed the RT-PCR reads via MiXCR and lists one record per CDR3 protein. The sample yields under 170,000 distinct CDR3 sequences, approximately 37% seen once. The ends were cut back, 1 base at V and 2 bases at J, with 7 bases in the middle. Germline CDR1 and CDR2: MNHEY and SVGEGT. The CDR3 loop spans 14 amino acids. The sequence was collected from a human donor who was either an allogeneic HSCT recipient or a stem cell or donor lymphocyte infusion donor (not recorded which). It is not recorded whose cells these are; they may come from a transplant donor. The chain carries TRBV6-2 or TRBV6-3 and TRBJ2-3; no clear D gene. The sequenced sample consisted of blood, either unsorted or a sorted T cell fraction (not recorded which). CDR3 nucleotide sequence: TGTGCCAGCAGTTACTGGGGATTCACAGATACGCAGTATTTT. This sequence encodes CASSYWGFTDTQYF.